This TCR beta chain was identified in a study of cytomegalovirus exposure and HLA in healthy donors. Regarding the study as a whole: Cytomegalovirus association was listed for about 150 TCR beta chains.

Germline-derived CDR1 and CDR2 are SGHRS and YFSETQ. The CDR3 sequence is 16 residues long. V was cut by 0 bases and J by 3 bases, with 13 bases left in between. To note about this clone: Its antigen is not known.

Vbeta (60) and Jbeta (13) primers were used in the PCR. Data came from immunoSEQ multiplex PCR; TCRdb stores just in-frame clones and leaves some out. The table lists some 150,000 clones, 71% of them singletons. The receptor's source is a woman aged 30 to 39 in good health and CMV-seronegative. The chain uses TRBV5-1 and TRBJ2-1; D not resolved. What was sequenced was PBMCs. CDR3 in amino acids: CASSLAYTEDYNEQFF. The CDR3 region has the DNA TGCGCCAGCAGCTTGGCCTATACAGAAGACTACAATGAGCAGTTCTTC.